This entry lists 28 T cell receptor beta chains sequenced from one sample in a study of cytomegalovirus exposure and HLA in healthy donors. A multiplex PCR was run with 60 Vbeta primers and 13 Jbeta primers. Sequenced by immunoSEQ multiplex PCR; TCRdb stores in-frame clones only, minus some. This sample has approximately 210,000 clones; around 87% occur once, and the top ten carry approximately 1.5%. The sequencing sample was made of PBMCs. These receptors all come from a young woman in good health and CMV-seronegative.

This clone turned up a few times. CDR3 bases: TGTGCCAGCAGCCCAGGGTCAACCTACGAGCAGTACTTC. It specifies CASSPGSTYEQYF. This chain links TRBV7-6 with TRBJ2-5; perhaps TRBD1 as D (5 bases). The closer fit of TRBJ2-7 to the DNA end suggests the J call may be wrong. This CDR3 region has 13 residues. The germline CDR1 and CDR2 sequences are SGHVS and FNYEAQ.

The chain carries TRBV10-3 and TRBJ2-1, with 8 bases matching TRBD2. This CDR3 is 16 amino acids long. J lost 6 bases, V lost 6 bases, and 13 bases had no gene match. CDR1 is ENHRY, CDR2 SYGVKD, per germline. CDR3 sequence: CAIRDPLTGGPNEQFF. The CDR3 DNA follows: TGTGCCATCAGGGACCCTCTAACGGGGGGGCCCAATGAGCAGTTCTTC.

The gene calls are TRBV4-1 and TRBJ2-3; no reliable D call. The germline V gene has CDR1 MGHRA and CDR2 YSYEKL. The V and J ends lost 1 base and 1 base respectively, with 9 bases between them. CDR3 length: 15 residues. CDR3: CASSQGTLRTDTQYF. Here the CDR3 DNA reads TGCGCCAGCAGCCAAGGTACCCTACGCACAGATACGCAGTATTTT.

The CDR3: CASSFAGFSGANVLTF. The DNA for the CDR3 is TGCGCCAGCAGCTTCGCGGGGTTCTCTGGGGCCAACGTCCTGACTTTC. The gene calls are TRBV4-1 and TRBJ2-6; a weak D match, TRBD2 (6 bases). The CDR3 length is 16 residues. The V gene lost 5 bases and the J gene lost 0 bases, with 11 bases spanning the gap. Germline loops: CDR1 MGHRA, CDR2 YSYEKL.

This clone was detected a few times. The chain recombines TRBV6-1 with TRBJ2-7, with a tentative D call TRBD1 (5 bases). CDR1 and CDR2 (germline): MNHNS, SASEGT. The V end was cut by 2 bases, the J end by 4 bases, with 6 bases between. There are 12 residues in the CDR3. DNA of the CDR3: TGTGCCAGCAGTGAACAGGGTTACGAGCAGTACTTC. Protein product: CASSEQGYEQYF.

This clone has just a few counts. The rearrangement uses TRBV30 and TRBJ2-7; 8 positions match TRBD1. The CDR3 length is 11 residues. V lost 4 bases, J lost 5 bases, and 1 base stayed unmatched. Per the germline V gene, CDR1 is GTSNPN and CDR2 is SVGIG (reference sequence). CDR3 sequence: CAWTGGNEQYF. The CDR3 DNA is TGTGCCTGGACAGGGGGCAACGAGCAGTACTTC.

The chain's CDR3 is CASSSEGGSGNTIYF. The DNA of the CDR3 is TGTGCCAGCAGTTCGGAGGGAGGGTCTGGAAACACCATATATTTT. The chain employs TRBV2 and TRBJ1-3; D is uncertain. Germline CDR1 and CDR2: SNHLY and FYNNEI. The CDR3 totals 15 residues. The V end was cut by 5 bases, the J end by 1 base, with 12 bases between. Using reference TRBV2 and TRBJ1-3 for the parts outside the CDR3, the full variable domain is EPEVTQTPSHQVTQMGQEVILRCVPISNHLYFYWYRQILGQKVEFLVSFYNNEISEKSEIFDDQFSVERPDGSNFTLKIRSTKLEDSAMYFCASSSEGGSGNTIYFGEGSWLTVV.

This chain joins TRBV2 and TRBJ2-7; D is unresolved. The V gene lost 2 bases and the J gene lost 7 bases, with 12 bases spanning the gap. The V gene's germline CDR1 is SNHLY and CDR2 FYNNEI. CDR3 length: 13 amino acids. CDR3 loop: CASSESVGLEQYF. The CDR3, as DNA: TGTGCCAGCAGTGAATCGGTGGGCTTAGAGCAGTACTTC.

This clone was observed a single time. This chain links TRBV18 with TRBJ2-7; D may be TRBD1 (5 bases). There are 14 residues in the CDR3. Germline V lookup: CDR1 KGHSH, CDR2 LQKENI. V gave up 3 bases and J gave up 3 bases, with 12 bases separating them. The CDR3 nucleotides read TGTGCCAGCTCACCTAGGACACCGAGCTACGAGCAGTACTTC. It is translated as CASSPRTPSYEQYF. Full variable domain (rest looked up from reference TRBV18 and TRBJ2-7): NAGVMQNPRHLVRRRGQEARLRCSPMKGHSHVYWYRQLPEEGLKFMVYLQKENIIDESGMPKERFSAEFPKEGPSILRIQQVVRGDSAAYFCASSPRTPSYEQYFGPGTRLTVT.

This CDR3 is CASSLLEGGGTEAFF. CDR3 DNA: TGTGCCAGCAGCTTGTTAGAGGGAGGGGGCACTGAAGCTTTCTTT. The genes are TRBV5-6 and TRBJ1-1; D is perhaps TRBD1 (6 bases). V was pared by 1 base and J by 4 bases, with 14 bases between. CDR3 length: 15 residues. Per germline, CDR1 SGHDT and CDR2 YYEEEE.

V and J are TRBV4-1 and TRBJ2-7, with TRBD1 identical over 10 bases. The junction had 4 bases not matched to a gene; V was cut back by 4 bases and J by 7 bases. Germline V lookup: CDR1 MGHRA, CDR2 YSYEKL. The CDR3 covers 13 residues. In DNA, the CDR3 is TGCGCCAGCAGCCTTGGGACAGGGGATGAGCAGTACTTC. Residues: CASSLGTGDEQYF.

The rearrangement links TRBV18 to TRBJ2-7; D ambiguous. The CDR3 sequence is 13 residues long. The germline CDR1 and CDR2 sequences are KGHSH and LQKENI. The V end lost 2 bases, the J end lost 4 bases, and 9 bases lay between the germline ends. The CDR3 region is CASSPVAGYEQYF. The CDR3 coding sequence is TGTGCCAGCTCACCAGTAGCCGGATACGAGCAGTACTTC. Supplemented by reference TRBV18 and TRBJ2-7, the full variable domain reads NAGVMQNPRHLVRRRGQEARLRCSPMKGHSHVYWYRQLPEEGLKFMVYLQKENIIDESGMPKERFSAEFPKEGPSILRIQQVVRGDSAAYFCASSPVAGYEQYFGPGTRLTVT.

This chain links TRBV6-1 with TRBJ2-7; 9 bases line up with TRBD1. J was trimmed by 2 bases and V by 5 bases; bases with no gene match: 7. CDR3 size: 15 residues. CDR1 and CDR2 (germline): MNHNS, SASEGT. In DNA form, the CDR3 reads TGTGCCAGCAGTACCGGGACAGGGTTAACCTACGAGCAGTACTTC. Protein: CASSTGTGLTYEQYF.

This clone was picked up a small number of times. The chain is built from TRBV5-1 and TRBJ1-3, with 7 nucleotides matching TRBD1. The ends lost 4 bases at V and 0 bases at J; junction bases unmatched: 4. This CDR3 region has 15 residues. CDR1 and CDR2 from the germline V gene are SGHRS and YFSETQ. The CDR3 DNA reads TGCGCCAGCAGCGAAGGGACAGTCTCTGGAAACACCATATATTTT. Amino acid sequence: CASSEGTVSGNTIYF.

The V and J genes are TRBV15 and TRBJ2-3, with TRBD2 identical over 10 bases. CDR1 LNHNV and CDR2 YYDKDF come from the germline V gene (reference sequence). J gave up 4 bases and V 6 bases, and 7 bases lay outside the gene matches. CDR3 length: 15 residues. As DNA, the CDR3 is TGTGCCACCAGACCGACAGGGACTAGCGCAGATACGCAGTATTTT. Amino acid sequence: CATRPTGTSADTQYF.

The V gene is TRBV6-6, the J gene TRBJ1-2; 7 bases are a match to TRBD1. The CDR3 sequence is 14 residues long. Trimming at V came to 8 bases and at J to 0 bases, leaving 6 bases not matched to a gene. CDR1 is MNHNY and CDR2 is SVGAGI in the germline V gene (reference sequence). The CDR3 sequence is CASFDRAPNYGYTF. The CDR3 DNA follows: TGTGCCAGCTTTGACAGGGCCCCTAACTATGGCTACACCTTC.

V gene TRBV19 combines with J gene TRBJ2-1, with 10 bases matching TRBD1. J was trimmed by 7 bases and V by 3 bases; bases with no gene match: 6. Germline CDR1 is LNHDA and CDR2 is SQIVND (reference sequence). The CDR3 runs to 15 residues. CDR3 loop: CASSMVGQGVNEQFF. CDR3 sequence (DNA): TGTGCCAGTAGTATGGTTGGACAGGGGGTTAATGAGCAGTTCTTC.

This clone has only a few counts. The chain links TRBV19 to TRBJ2-1; D perhaps matches TRBD2 (6 bases). Trimming removed 4 bases at V and 0 bases at J, with 10 bases between. Per the germline V gene, CDR1 is LNHDA and CDR2 is SQIVND (reference sequence). The CDR3 covers 15 residues. CDR3 residues: CASSSLANSYNEQFF. The CDR3 coding sequence is TGTGCCAGTAGTAGTCTAGCGAACTCCTACAATGAGCAGTTCTTC.

The chain couples TRBV19 to TRBJ1-5; a possible D gene is TRBD1 (5 bases). Germline V CDR1 and CDR2: LNHDA, SQIVND (reference sequence). V was clipped by 8 bases and J by 3 bases, with 17 bases between them. CDR3 size: 15 residues. CDR3 in amino acids: CASLPGFLVNQPQHF. DNA for the CDR3: TGTGCCAGTCTTCCAGGGTTTCTTGTCAATCAGCCCCAGCATTTT.

The chain links TRBV7-2 to TRBJ2-7; 12 bases fit TRBD2. CDR1 and CDR2 (germline): SGHTA, FQGNSA. V shed 4 bases and J 9 bases; nucleotides not matched to a gene: 4. The CDR3 is 13 amino acids. The CDR3 sequence is CASSSLLAGGQYF. The CDR3 DNA reads as TGTGCCAGCAGCTCGCTACTAGCGGGGGGGCAGTACTTC.

This sequence joins TRBV5-6 and TRBJ1-2, with 7 bases lining up with TRBD1. V gave up 4 bases and J gave up 8 bases; unmatched junction bases: 2. This CDR3 comprises 11 residues. In germline, CDR1 is SGHDT, CDR2 YYEEEE. The CDR3 region is CASSRQGGYTF. The CDR3 DNA reads as TGTGCCAGCAGCCGACAGGGAGGCTACACCTTC.

V and J are TRBV29-1 and TRBJ1-1; D not certain. Per the germline V gene, CDR1 is SQVTM and CDR2 is ANQGSEA. V gave up 6 bases and J gave up 8 bases, with 13 bases separating them. This CDR3 region has 11 residues. DNA of the CDR3: TGCAGCGTCCCAGGACTGAGCGAAGCTTTCTTT. It specifies CSVPGLSEAFF.

This clone was found once. The chain recombines TRBV7-3 with TRBJ2-3, with TRBD2 matching 10 bases. Germline V lookup: CDR1 SGHTA, CDR2 FQGTGA. CDR3 size: 16 residues. Trimming took 5 bases from V and 1 from J; bases not matched to a gene: 6. CDR3 sequence: CASSPHLAGGTDTQYF. The CDR3 region has the DNA TGTGCCAGCAGCCCTCACCTAGCGGGAGGCACAGATACGCAGTATTTT.

The V gene is TRBV4-2, the J gene TRBJ2-7; 10 bases match TRBD2. V was pared by 2 bases and J by 0 bases, with 7 bases of the junction left unmatched. CDR3 length: 17 residues. The germline V gene encodes CDR1 LGHNA and CDR2 YNFKEQ. The CDR3 loop reads CASSQSGLADSSYEQYF. The CDR3 bases are TGTGCCAGCAGCCAATCCGGACTAGCGGACAGCTCCTACGAGCAGTACTTC.

This clone has a handful of counts. The chain has TRBV6-5 and TRBJ1-2; 8 bases fit TRBD1. CDR1 is MNHEY and CDR2 is SVGAGI in the germline V gene. This CDR3 is 15 amino acids long. Unmatched junction bases numbered 10, after V lost 6 bases and J lost 4 bases. Here the CDR3 DNA reads TGTGCCAGCAGCCGCCAGCAGGGGGCATTCTATGGCTACACCTTC. Translated, it gives CASSRQQGAFYGYTF.

CDR3 in DNA: TGTGCCAGCAGTTATGGGGAGGGCTCAGATACGCAGTATTTT. This codes for CASSYGEGSDTQYF. The chain recombines TRBV25-1 with TRBJ2-3, with 7 nucleotides matching TRBD2. The CDR3 is 14 amino acids. Per the germline V gene, CDR1 is MGHDK and CDR2 is SYGVNS. V lost 5 bases and J lost 4; bases outside the gene matches: 6.

This rearrangement joins TRBV28 to TRBJ1-1; the match to TRBD1 covers 7 bases. This CDR3 region has 15 residues. Germline V gene data show CDR1 as MDHEN and CDR2 as SYDVKM. The junction had 10 bases not matched to a gene; V was cut back by 5 bases and J by 4 bases. Here the CDR3 reads CASSRRGGVSTEAFF. The CDR3 bases are TGTGCCAGCAGTCGAAGAGGGGGCGTGAGCACTGAAGCTTTCTTT.

This clone was counted once. The chain is built from TRBV6-5 and TRBJ1-5, with 8 bases matching TRBD1. Germline CDR1 reads MNHEY; CDR2 reads SVGAGI. CDR3 length equals 14 residues. With V trimmed by 8 bases and J by 7 bases, 10 bases remained unmatched. The CDR3 region has the DNA TGTGCCAGCTCCTCTCAGGGGGCGCACCAGCCCCAGCATTTT. Its protein is CASSSQGAHQPQHF.